This TCR beta chain is drawn from a study of cytomegalovirus exposure and HLA in healthy donors. Study as a whole: There were fewer than 130 million unique TCR beta sequences, drawn from 200 million or so T cells, in an earlier analysis. Study-level points and caveats: It was shown in a later analysis that HLA-associated TCR beta chains were more clonally expanded than other, equally common chains. Earlier analysis found most TCR beta V segments productive about 87% or about 30% of the time. Most CMV-associated TCR beta chains were later found to appear HLA-restricted.

This clone was seen a handful of times. Its specificity is not known. 60 Vbeta and 13 Jbeta primers were used in PCR. Some clones are missing from TCRdb's copy, which holds only in-frame ones; the method was immunoSEQ multiplex PCR. The repertoire holds about 85,000 clones, over 75% seen once, with around 2% in the top ten. The TCR comes from a boy aged 10-17 years in good health and CMV-seronegative. The sample taken for sequencing was PBMCs.

CDR3 in DNA: TGTGCCAGCAGCGTCGGGGTGAATAATTCACCCCTCCACTTT. Translation gives CASSVGVNNSPLHF. The V and J genes are TRBV9 and TRBJ1-6; D gene uncertain. This CDR3 spans 14 amino acids. Germline loops: CDR1 SGDLS, CDR2 YYNGEE. V was shortened by 2 bases and J by 5 bases, with 8 bases between the two germline ends.